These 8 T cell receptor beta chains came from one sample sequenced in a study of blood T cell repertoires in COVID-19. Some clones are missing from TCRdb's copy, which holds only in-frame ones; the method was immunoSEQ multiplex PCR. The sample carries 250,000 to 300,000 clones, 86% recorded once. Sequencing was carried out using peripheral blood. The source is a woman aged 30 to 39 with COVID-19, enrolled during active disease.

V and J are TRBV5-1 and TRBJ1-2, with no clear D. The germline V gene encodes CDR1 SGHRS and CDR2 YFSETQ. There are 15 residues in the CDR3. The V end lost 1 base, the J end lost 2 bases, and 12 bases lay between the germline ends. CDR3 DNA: TGCGCCAGCAGCTTGTCATTCGGGTCGAACTATGGCTACACCTTC. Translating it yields CASSLSFGSNYGYTF.

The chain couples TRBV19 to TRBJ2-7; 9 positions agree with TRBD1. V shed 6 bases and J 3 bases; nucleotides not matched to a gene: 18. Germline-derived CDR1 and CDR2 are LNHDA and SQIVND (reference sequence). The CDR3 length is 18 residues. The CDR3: CASSPVNEGQGKDYEQYF. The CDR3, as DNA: TGTGCCAGTAGCCCAGTAAATGAGGGACAGGGAAAGGACTACGAGCAGTACTTC.

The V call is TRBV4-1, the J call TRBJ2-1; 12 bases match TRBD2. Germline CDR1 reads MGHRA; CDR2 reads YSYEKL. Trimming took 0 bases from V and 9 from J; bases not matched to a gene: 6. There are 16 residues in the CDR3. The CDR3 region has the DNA TGCGCCAGCAGCCAAGACTCTAGCGGGGGGGCCGGTGAGCAGTTCTTC. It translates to CASSQDSSGGAGEQFF.

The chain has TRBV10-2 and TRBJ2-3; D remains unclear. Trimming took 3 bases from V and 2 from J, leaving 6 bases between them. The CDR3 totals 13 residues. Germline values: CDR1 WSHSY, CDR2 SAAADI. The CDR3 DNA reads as TGCGCCAGCAGTGACCGTCTCACAGATACGCAGTATTTT. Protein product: CASSDRLTDTQYF.

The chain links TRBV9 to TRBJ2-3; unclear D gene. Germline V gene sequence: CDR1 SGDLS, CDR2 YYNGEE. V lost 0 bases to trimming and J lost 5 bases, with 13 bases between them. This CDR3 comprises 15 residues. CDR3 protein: CASSVGAYPRDTQYF. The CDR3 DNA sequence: TGTGCCAGCAGCGTAGGGGCCTATCCGCGAGATACGCAGTATTTT.

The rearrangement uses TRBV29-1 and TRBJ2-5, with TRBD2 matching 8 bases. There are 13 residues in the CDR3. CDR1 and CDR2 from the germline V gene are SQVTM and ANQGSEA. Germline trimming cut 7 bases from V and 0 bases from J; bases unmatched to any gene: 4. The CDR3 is CSAYSGDQETQYF. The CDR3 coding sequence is TGCAGCGCCTATAGCGGGGACCAAGAGACCCAGTACTTC. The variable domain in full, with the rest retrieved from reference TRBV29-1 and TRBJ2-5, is SAVISQKPSRDICQRGTSLTIQCQVDSQVTMMFWYRQQPGQSLTLIATANQGSEATYESGFVIDKFPISRPNLTFSTLTVSNMSPEDSSIYLCSAYSGDQETQYFGPGTRLLVL.

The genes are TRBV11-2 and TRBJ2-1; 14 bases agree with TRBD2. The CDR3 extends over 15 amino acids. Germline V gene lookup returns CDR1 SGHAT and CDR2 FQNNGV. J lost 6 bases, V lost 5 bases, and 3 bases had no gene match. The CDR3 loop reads CASSPGTSGSNEQFF. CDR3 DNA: TGTGCCAGCAGCCCCGGGACTAGCGGGAGCAATGAGCAGTTCTTC.

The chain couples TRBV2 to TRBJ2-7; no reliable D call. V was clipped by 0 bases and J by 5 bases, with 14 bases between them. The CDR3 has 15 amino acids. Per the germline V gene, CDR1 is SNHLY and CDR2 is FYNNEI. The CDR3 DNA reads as TGTGCCAGCAGTGAAGCTCTAGGCACTACGCACGAGCAGTACTTC. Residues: CASSEALGTTHEQYF.